This T cell receptor (beta chain) was observed in a study of shared clonotypes between healthy human individuals. Study-level information: Each donor's CD8 memory used one plate, CD8 naive two, each CD4 subset three.

The V end lost 2 bases, the J end lost 7 bases, and 15 bases lay between the germline ends. CDR1 and CDR2 (germline): SQVTM, ANQGSEA. CDR3 size: 14 residues. Some clones are missing from TCRdb's copy, which holds only in-frame ones; the method was immunoSEQ multiplex PCR. The table includes approximately 590,000 clones, around 95% detected once. This clone was detected once. The naive CD8 subset, CD45RO-negative cells positively selected for CCR7, excluded terminally differentiated effector memory CD45RA+ cells. All the donors were Caucasian adults who lived in Nashville, Tennessee. The chain carries TRBV29-1 and TRBJ2-1, with TRBD2 as a possible D gene (5 bases). This TCR was sampled from a woman under 40 in good health. The specimen was naive CD8+ T cells sorted from blood. CDR3 in amino acids: CSVEPRRRGNEQFF. CDR3 DNA: TGCAGCGTTGAACCCCGGCGAAGAGGGAATGAGCAGTTCTTC.